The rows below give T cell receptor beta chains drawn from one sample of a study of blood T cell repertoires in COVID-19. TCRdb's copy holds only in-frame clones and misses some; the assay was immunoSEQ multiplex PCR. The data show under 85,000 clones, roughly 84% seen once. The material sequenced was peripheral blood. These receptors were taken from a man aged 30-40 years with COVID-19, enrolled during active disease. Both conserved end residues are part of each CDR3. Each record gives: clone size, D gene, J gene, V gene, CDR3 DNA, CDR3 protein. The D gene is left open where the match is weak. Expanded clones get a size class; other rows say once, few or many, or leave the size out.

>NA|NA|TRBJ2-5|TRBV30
TGTGCCGTGGAAGGGGGAGCGGAGACCCAGTACTTC
CAVEGGAETQYF
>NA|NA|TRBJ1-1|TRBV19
TGTGCCAGTAGTATAGATCCTGGGACAAAAGCTTTCTTT
CASSIDPGTKAFF
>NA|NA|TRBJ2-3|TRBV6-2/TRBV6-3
TGTGCCAGCAGTTATGGTAAAGGGTCGGGGAAGTCCGCAGATACGCAGTATTTT
CASSYGKGSGKSADTQYF
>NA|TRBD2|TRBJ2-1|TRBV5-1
TGCGCCAGCAGCTTGAGAGGGGGGAGACTAGCGGGGATCTCCTACAATGAGCAGTTCTTC
CASSLRGGRLAGISYNEQFF
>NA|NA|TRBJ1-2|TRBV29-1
TGCAGCGTTGAAGATCAAGGGGAAGGCTACACCTTC
CSVEDQGEGYTF
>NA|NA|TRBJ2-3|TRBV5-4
TGTGCCAGCAGCTTGGAGGGACTTCACACAGATACGCAGTATTTT
CASSLEGLHTDTQYF
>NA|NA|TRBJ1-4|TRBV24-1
TGTGCCACCAGTGATTTGCAGAATGGGGGGGGGACCCTTAATGAAAAACTGTTTTTT
CATSDLQNGGGTLNEKLFF
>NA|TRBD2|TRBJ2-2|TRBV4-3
TGCGCCAGCAGCCAAGATATAGCGGGAATCAGGGAGCTGTTTTTT
CASSQDIAGIRELFF
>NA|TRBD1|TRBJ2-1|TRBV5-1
TGCGCCAGCAGCTTGGCGGGACAGGGAACGGGTGAGCAGTTCTTC
CASSLAGQGTGEQFF
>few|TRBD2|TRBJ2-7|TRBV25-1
TGTGCCAGCAGTGGGGGTGGACTAGCAGACTCCTACGAGCAGTACTTC
CASSGGGLADSYEQYF
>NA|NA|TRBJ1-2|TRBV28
TGTGCCAGCAGTAACCTGGTCGGGGGCTACACCTTC
CASSNLVGGYTF
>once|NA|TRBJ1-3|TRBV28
TGTGCCAGCAGTTCCGCAGCCAGGGGCTCTGGAAACACCATATATTTT
CASSSAARGSGNTIYF
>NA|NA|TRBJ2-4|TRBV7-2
TGTGCCAGCAGCCCCCCAGGAAGGGGCGCAAACATTCAGTACTTC
CASSPPGRGANIQYF
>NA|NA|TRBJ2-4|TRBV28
TGTGCCAGCAGTTTATCGGGGAATACCAAAAACATTCAGTACTTC
CASSLSGNTKNIQYF
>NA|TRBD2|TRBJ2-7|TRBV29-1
TGCAGCGTTGGACTAGCGGGGCGCTACGAGCAGTACTTC
CSVGLAGRYEQYF
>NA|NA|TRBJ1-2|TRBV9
TGTGCCAGCAGCACAGGGTTCGGCTATGGCTACACCTTC
CASSTGFGYGYTF
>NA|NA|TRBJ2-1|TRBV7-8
TGTGCCAGCAGCTCGGGACGGGGGAATGAGCAGTTCTTC
CASSSGRGNEQFF
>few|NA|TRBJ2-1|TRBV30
TGTGCCTGGAGTGTCCCCAGGGAAGAGCAGTTCTTC
CAWSVPREEQFF
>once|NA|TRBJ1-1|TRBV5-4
TGTGCCAGCAGCTTACAGGGGAACACTGAAGCTTTCTTT
CASSLQGNTEAFF
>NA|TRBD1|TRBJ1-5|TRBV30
TGTGCCTGGAGTCCGACAGGGCCCAATCAGCCCCAGCATTTT
CAWSPTGPNQPQHF
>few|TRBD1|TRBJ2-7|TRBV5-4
TGTGCCAGCAGCTTACAGGGGTACGAGCAGTACTTC
CASSLQGYEQYF
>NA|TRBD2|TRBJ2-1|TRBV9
TGTGCCAGCAGCGAGCCGAAGAGCGGGAGGGAAAACCTCTACAATGAGCAGTTCTTC
CASSEPKSGRENLYNEQFF
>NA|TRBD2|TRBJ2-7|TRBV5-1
TGCGCCAGCAGCCTCCTCGCGGGAGGCCATTACGAGCAGTACTTC
CASSLLAGGHYEQYF
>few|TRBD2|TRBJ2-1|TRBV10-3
TGTGCCATCAGTGAGAGTAGCGGGCGACCACCCCTCTTC
CAISESSGRPPLF
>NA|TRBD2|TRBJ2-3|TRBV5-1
TGCGCCAGCAGCCCGGAGGGGACTAGCGGGTCGAGGGATACGCAGTATTTT
CASSPEGTSGSRDTQYF
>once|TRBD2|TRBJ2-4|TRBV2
TGTGCCAGCAGGACTAGCGGGGGGGCCAAAAACATTCAGTACTTC
CASRTSGGAKNIQYF
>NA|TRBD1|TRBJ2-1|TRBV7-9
TGTGCCAGCAGCTCTCCGGACAGGGCCTACAATGAGCAGTTCTTC
CASSSPDRAYNEQFF
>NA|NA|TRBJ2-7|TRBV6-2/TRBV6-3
TGTGCCAGCAGTTACCGGACAGTATTCACCTACGAGCAGTACTTC
CASSYRTVFTYEQYF
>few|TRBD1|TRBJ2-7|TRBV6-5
TGTGCCAGCAACCGGGACAGGGGCTTATCGGAGCAGTACTTC
CASNRDRGLSEQYF
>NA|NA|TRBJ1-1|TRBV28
TGTGCCAGCAGCTTGGGGGGGTTCGGAAAAAACACTGAAGCTTTCTTT
CASSLGGFGKNTEAFF
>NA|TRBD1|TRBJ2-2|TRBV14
TGTGCCAGCAGCCAAGGACAGGGTCCGTTCCCCGGGGAGCTGTTTTTT
CASSQGQGPFPGELFF